This T cell receptor beta chain was obtained from a study of T cell repertoires in cytomegalovirus infection. Study context: Signatures in public TCR beta sequences pointed to both CMV infection and matching HLA type. Regarding the study as a whole: Individuals carrying CMV plus the relevant HLA were identified by cumulative frequency of public TCR beta families. Dominating the ex vivo response were TCR beta clonotypes that were CMV-specific and HLA-C-restricted.

This clonotype was detected many times. Its antigen is undetermined. V lost 1 base to trimming and J lost 8 bases, with 12 bases between them. This CDR3 has 14 residues. Per germline, CDR1 SGHTA and CDR2 FQGNSA. TCRdb fed the reads into MiXCR, producing one record per CDR3 protein. The profile covers approximately 700,000 distinct CDR3 sequences, with approximately 34% appearing a single time and under 3% taken by the ten largest. The V and J genes are TRBV7-2 and TRBJ2-1, with D hard to call. The TCR sequence derives from a human donor in good health (CMV status not recorded). Some clones in this sample may be carry-over from other donors' samples. The sample consisted of PBMCs. The CDR3 sequence is CASSLVGIRYEQFF. The CDR3 DNA follows: TGTGCCAGCAGCTTAGTGGGGATTCGGTATGAGCAGTTCTTC.